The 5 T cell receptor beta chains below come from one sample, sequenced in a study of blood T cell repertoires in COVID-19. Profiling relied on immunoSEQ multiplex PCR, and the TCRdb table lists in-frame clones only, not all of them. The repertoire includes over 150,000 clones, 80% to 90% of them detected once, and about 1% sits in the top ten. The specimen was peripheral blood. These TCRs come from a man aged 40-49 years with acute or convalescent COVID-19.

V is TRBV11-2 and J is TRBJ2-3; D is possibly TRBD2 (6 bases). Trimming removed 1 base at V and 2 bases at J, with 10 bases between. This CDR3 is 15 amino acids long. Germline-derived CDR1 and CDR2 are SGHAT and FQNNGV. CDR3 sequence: CASSLVGGYTDTQYF. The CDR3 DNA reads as TGTGCCAGCAGCTTAGTCGGGGGATACACAGATACGCAGTATTTT. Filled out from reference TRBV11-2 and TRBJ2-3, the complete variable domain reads EAGVAQSPRYKIIEKRQSVAFWCNPISGHATLYWYQQILGQGPKLLIQFQNNGVVDDSQLPKDRFSAERLKGVDSTLKIQPAKLEDSAVYLCASSLVGGYTDTQYFGPGTRLTVL.

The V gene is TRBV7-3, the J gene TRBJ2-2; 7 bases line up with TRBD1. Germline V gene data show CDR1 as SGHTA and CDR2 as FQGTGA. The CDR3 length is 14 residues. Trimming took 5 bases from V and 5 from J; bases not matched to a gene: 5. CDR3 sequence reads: CASSRTGETGELFF. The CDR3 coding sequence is TGTGCCAGCAGCCGAACAGGGGAAACCGGGGAGCTGTTTTTT.

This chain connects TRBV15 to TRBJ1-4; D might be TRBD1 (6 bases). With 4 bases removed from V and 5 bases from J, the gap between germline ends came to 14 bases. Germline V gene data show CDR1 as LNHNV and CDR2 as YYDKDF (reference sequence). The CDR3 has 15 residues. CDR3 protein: CATSILDSQNEKLFF. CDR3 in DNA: TGTGCCACCAGCATCCTGGACAGTCAAAATGAAAAACTGTTTTTT.

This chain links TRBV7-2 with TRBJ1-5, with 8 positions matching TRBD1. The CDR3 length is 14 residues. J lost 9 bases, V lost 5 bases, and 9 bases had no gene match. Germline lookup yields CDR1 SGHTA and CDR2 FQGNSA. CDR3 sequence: CASSPDRAGGPQHF. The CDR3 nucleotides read TGTGCCAGCAGCCCGGACAGGGCCGGAGGGCCCCAGCATTTT.

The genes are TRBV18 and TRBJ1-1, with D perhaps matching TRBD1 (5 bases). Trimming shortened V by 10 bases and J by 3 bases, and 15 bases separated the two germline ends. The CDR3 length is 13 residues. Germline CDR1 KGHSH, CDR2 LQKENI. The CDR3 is CATQGGRDTEAFF. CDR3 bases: TGTGCCACCCAGGGAGGGAGAGACACTGAAGCTTTCTTT.